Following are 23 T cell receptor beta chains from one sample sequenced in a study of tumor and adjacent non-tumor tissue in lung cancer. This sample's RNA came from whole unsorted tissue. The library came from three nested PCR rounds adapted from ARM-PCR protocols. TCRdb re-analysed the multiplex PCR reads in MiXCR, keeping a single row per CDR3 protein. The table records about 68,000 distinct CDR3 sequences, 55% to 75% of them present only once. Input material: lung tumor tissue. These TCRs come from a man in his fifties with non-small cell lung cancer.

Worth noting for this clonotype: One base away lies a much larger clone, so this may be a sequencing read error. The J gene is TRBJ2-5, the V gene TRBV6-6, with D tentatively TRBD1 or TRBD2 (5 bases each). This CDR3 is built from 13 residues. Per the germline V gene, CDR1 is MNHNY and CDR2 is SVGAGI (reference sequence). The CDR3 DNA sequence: TGTGCCAGAAGTTACTCCGGGGCCGAGACCCAGTACTTC. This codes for CARSYSGAETQYF.

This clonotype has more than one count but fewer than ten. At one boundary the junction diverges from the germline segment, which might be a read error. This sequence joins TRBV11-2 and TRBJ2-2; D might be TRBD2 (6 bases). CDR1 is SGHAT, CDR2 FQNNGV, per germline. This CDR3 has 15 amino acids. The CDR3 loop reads CVSINQLWEAGELFF. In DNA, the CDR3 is TGTGTCAGCATCAATCAACTATGGGAGGCCGGGGAGCTGTTTTTC.

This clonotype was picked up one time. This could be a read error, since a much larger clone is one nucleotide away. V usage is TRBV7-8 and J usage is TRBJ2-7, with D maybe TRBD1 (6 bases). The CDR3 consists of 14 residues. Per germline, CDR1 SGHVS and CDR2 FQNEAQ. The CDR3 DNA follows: TGTGCCAGCAGCTGGACAGAGGGGCCCTACAAGCAGTACTTC. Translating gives CASSWTEGPYKQYF.

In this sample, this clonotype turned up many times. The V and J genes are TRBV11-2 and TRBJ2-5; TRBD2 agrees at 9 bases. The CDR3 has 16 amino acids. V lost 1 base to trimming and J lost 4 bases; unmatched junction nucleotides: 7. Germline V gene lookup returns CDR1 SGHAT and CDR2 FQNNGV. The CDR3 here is CASSLGLAEERETQYF. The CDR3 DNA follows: TGTGCCAGCAGCTTAGGACTAGCGGAGGAACGAGAGACCCAGTACTTC.

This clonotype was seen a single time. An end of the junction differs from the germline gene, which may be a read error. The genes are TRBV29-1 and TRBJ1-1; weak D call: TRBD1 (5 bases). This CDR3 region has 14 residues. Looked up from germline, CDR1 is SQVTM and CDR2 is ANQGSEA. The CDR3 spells CSVRRGTGNTEVLF. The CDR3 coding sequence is TGCAGCGTGCGGCGGGGGACGGGGAACACTGAAGTTCTCTTT.

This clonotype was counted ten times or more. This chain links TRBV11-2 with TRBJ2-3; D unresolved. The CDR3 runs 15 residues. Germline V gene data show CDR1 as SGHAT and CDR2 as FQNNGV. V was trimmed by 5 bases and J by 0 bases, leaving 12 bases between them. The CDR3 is CASSPVGSSTDTQYF. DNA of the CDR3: TGTGCCAGCAGCCCAGTCGGATCTAGCACAGATACGCAGTATTTT.

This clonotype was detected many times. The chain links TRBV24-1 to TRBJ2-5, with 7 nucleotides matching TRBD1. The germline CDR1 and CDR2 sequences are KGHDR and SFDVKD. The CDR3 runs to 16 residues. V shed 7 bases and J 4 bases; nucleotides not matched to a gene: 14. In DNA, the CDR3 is TGTGCCACCAGCCAAACGGCCACAGGGGCCGGAGAGACCCAGTACTTC. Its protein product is CATSQTATGAGETQYF.

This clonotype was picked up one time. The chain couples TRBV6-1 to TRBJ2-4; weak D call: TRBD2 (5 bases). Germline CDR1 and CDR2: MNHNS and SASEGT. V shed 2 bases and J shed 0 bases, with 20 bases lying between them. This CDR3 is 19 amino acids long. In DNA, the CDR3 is TGTGCCAGCAGTGAAAGAGTCGGGGATGCCGGGATAGCCAAAAACATTCAGTACTTC. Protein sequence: CASSERVGDAGIAKNIQYF.

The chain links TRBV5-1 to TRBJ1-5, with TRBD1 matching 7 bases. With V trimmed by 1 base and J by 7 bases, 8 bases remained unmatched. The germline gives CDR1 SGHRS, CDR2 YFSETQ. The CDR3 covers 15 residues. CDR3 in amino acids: CASSLITGAGQPQHF. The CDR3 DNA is TGCGCCAGCAGCTTGATCACAGGGGCAGGGCAGCCCCAGCATTTT. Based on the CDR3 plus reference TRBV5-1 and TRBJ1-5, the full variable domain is KAGVTQTPRYLIKTRGQQVTLSCSPISGHRSVSWYQQTPGQGLQFLFEYFSETQRNKGNFPGRFSGRQFSNSRSEMNVSTLELGDSALYLCASSLITGAGQPQHFGDGTRLSIL.

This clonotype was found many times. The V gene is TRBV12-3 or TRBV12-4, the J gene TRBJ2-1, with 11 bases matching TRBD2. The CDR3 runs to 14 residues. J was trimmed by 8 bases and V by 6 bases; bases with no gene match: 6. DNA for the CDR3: TGTGCCAGCAGACTTTCTAGCGGGAGGTATGAGCAGTTCTTC. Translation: CASRLSSGRYEQFF.

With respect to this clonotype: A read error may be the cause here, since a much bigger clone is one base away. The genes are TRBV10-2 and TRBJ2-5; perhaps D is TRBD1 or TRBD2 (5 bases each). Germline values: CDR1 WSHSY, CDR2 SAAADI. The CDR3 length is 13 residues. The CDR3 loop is CAGSTGAQETQYF. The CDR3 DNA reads TGCGCCGGCAGTACCGGGGCGCAAGAGACCCAGTACTTC.

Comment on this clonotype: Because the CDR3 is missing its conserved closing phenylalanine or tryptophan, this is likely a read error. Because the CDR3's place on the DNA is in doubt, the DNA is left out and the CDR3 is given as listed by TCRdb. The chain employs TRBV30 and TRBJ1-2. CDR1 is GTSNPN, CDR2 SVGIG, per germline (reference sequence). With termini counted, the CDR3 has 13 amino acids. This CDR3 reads CAWKVEGLFGHTI.

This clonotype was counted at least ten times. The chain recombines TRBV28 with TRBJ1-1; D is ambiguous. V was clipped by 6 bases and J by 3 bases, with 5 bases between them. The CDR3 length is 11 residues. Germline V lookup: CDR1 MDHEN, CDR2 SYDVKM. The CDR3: CASSTYTEAFF. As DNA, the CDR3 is TGTGCCAGCAGCACGTACACTGAAGCTTTCTTT.

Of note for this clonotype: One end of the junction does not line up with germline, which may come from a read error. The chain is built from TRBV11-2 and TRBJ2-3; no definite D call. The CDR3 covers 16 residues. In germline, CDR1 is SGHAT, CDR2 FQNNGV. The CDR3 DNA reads TGTGCCAGCAGCTTAGGTGGGTTATCTATCACAGATACACAGTATTTT. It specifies CASSLGGLSITDTQYF. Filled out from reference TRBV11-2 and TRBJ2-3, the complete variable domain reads EAGVAQSPRYKIIEKRQSVAFWCNPISGHATLYWYQQILGQGPKLLIQFQNNGVVDDSQLPKDRFSAERLKGVDSTLKIQPAKLEDSAVYLCASSLGGLSITDTQYFGPGTRLTVL.

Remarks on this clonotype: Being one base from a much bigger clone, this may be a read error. CDR3 in DNA: TGTGCCTGCAGCTTTGGAATGAACACCGGGGAGCTGTTTTTT. Protein sequence: CACSFGMNTGELFF. The V and J genes are TRBV5-4 and TRBJ2-2; no definite D call. Germline CDR1 and CDR2: SGHNT and YYREEE (reference sequence). The CDR3 runs 14 residues.

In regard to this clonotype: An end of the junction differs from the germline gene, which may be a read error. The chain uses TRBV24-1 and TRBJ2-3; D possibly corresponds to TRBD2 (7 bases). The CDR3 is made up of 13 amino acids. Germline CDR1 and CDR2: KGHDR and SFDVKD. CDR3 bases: TGTGCCACCAGTGAAGGGGGGGCAGATATGCAGTATTTT. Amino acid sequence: CATSEGGADMQYF.

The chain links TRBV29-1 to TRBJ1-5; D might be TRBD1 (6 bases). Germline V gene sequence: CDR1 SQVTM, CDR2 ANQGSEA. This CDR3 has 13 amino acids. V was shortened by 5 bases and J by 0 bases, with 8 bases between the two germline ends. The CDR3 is CSVRTDSNQPQHF. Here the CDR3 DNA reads TGCAGCGTTAGGACAGATAGCAATCAGCCCCAGCATTTT.

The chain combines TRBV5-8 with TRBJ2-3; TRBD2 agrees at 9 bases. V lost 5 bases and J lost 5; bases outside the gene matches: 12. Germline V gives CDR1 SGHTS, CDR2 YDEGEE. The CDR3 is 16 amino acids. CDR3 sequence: CASSLKGGRAGDTQYF. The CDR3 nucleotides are TGTGCCAGCAGTCTTAAGGGCGGGAGGGCCGGAGATACGCAGTATTTT.

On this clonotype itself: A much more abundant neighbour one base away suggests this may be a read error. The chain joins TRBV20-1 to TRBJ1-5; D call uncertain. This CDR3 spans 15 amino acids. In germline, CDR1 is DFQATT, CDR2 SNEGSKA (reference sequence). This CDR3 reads CNASRPGSGNQPQHF. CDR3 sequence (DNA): TGCAATGCTAGTAGGCCGGGTTCGGGCAATCAGCCCCAGCATTTT.

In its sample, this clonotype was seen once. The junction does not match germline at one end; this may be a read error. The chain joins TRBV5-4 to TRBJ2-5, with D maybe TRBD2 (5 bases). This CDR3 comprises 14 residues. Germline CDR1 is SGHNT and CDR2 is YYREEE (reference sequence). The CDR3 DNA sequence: TGTGTCAGCAGCTTGTATAGCGAGGGTGAGACCCAGTACTTC. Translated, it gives CVSSLYSEGETQYF.

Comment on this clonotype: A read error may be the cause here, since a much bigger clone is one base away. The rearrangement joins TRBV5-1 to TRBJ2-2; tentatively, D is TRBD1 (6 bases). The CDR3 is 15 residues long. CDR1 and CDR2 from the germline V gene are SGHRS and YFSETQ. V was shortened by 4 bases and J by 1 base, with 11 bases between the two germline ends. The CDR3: CASSTGQKNTGELFF. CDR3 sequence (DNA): TGCGCCAGCAGCACTGGACAGAAGAACACCGGGGAGCTGTTTTTT.

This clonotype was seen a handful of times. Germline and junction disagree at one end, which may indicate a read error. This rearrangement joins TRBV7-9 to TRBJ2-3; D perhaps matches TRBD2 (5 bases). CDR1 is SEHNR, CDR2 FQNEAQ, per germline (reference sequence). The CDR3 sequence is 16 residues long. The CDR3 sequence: CASSLVAGGRTDTRYF. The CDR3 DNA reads TGTGCCAGCAGCTTAGTAGCAGGAGGTCGAACAGATACGCGGTATTTT.

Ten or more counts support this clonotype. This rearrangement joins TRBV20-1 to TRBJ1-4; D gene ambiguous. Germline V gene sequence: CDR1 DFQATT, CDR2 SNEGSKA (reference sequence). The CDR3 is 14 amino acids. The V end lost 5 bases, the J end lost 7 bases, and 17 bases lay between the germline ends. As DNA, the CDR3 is TGCAGTGCTCGGTTCACGGACCTCGGTGAAAAACTGTTTTTT. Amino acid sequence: CSARFTDLGEKLFF.